A selection of T cell receptor beta chains follows, all from one sample in a study of shared clonotypes between healthy human individuals. Sequencing used immunoSEQ multiplex PCR; TCRdb keeps in-frame clones, though not all of them. The sample records about 2.5 million clones, less than 95% being singletons. Sequencing used naive CD4+ T cells from PBMCs. The receptors were gathered from a man between 18 and 35 years old in good health. Some clones in this sample may be carry-over from other donors' samples. The CDR3 runs from the conserved cysteine through the conserved F or W. Each record gives: D gene, J gene, CDR3 length, V gene, clone size, CDR3 DNA, CDR3 protein. The D gene is left open where the match is weak. The listing skips clone size in some rows; elsewhere it reads once, few, many or a size class.

d_gene: NA; j_gene: TRBJ2-3; len: 15; v_gene: TRBV6-6; abundance: once; CDR3nt: TGTGCCAGCAGTTCCGCGACAGCGAGCACAGATACGCAGTATTTT; CDR3aa: CASSSATASTDTQYF
d_gene: TRBD1; j_gene: TRBJ1-2; len: 13; v_gene: TRBV5-6; abundance: NA; CDR3nt: TGTGCCAGCAGCGTGGGACAGGGAGACGGCTACACCTTC; CDR3aa: CASSVGQGDGYTF
d_gene: NA; j_gene: TRBJ1-5; len: 13; v_gene: TRBV6-1; abundance: few; CDR3nt: TGTGCCAGCAGTGAGAGTTCTCGGCTGCCCCAGCATTTT; CDR3aa: CASSESSRLPQHF
d_gene: TRBD2; j_gene: TRBJ2-1; len: 14; v_gene: TRBV2; abundance: NA; CDR3nt: TGTGCCAGCAAGAGAGCGGGAGGTTACAATGAGCAGTTCTTC; CDR3aa: CASKRAGGYNEQFF
d_gene: TRBD1; j_gene: TRBJ2-7; len: 16; v_gene: TRBV18; abundance: NA; CDR3nt: TGTGCCAGCTCCCTTTTATCAGCAGGGGGCAGGTACGAGCAGTACTTC; CDR3aa: CASSLLSAGGRYEQYF
d_gene: TRBD1; j_gene: TRBJ2-1; len: 12; v_gene: TRBV2; abundance: NA; CDR3nt: TGTGCCACAGGGGGCTTGGGGGATGAGCAGTTCTTC; CDR3aa: CATGGLGDEQFF
d_gene: NA; j_gene: TRBJ1-3; len: 16; v_gene: TRBV7-9; abundance: NA; CDR3nt: TGTGCCAGCAGCTCTCTGGGGCCTAGCTCTGGAAACACCATATATTTT; CDR3aa: CASSSLGPSSGNTIYF
d_gene: NA; j_gene: TRBJ1-3; len: 16; v_gene: TRBV19; abundance: NA; CDR3nt: TGTGCCAGTAGCCCCTGGGCAGGCCGCTCTGGAAACACCATATATTTT; CDR3aa: CASSPWAGRSGNTIYF
d_gene: TRBD1; j_gene: TRBJ2-7; len: 14; v_gene: TRBV5-1; abundance: NA; CDR3nt: TGCGCCAGCAGCCCCTTGACAGGGTCCTACGAGCAGTACTTC; CDR3aa: CASSPLTGSYEQYF
d_gene: NA; j_gene: TRBJ1-5; len: 15; v_gene: TRBV4-2; abundance: NA; CDR3nt: TGTGCCAGCAGCCAAGATTGGGGTAGCAATCAGCCCCAGCATTTT; CDR3aa: CASSQDWGSNQPQHF
d_gene: TRBD1; j_gene: TRBJ2-7; len: 15; v_gene: TRBV7-3; abundance: NA; CDR3nt: TGTGCCAGCAGCCCTACCTTGACAGGGTCCCACGAGCAGTACTTC; CDR3aa: CASSPTLTGSHEQYF
d_gene: TRBD2; j_gene: TRBJ2-1; len: 16; v_gene: TRBV5-4; abundance: NA; CDR3nt: TGTGCCAGCTTTAAGACTAGCGGGTCTCGATACGATGAGCAGTTCTTC; CDR3aa: CASFKTSGSRYDEQFF
d_gene: NA; j_gene: TRBJ1-1; len: 13; v_gene: TRBV5-1; abundance: NA; CDR3nt: TGCGCCAGCAGCTGGGCCCAGGGGACTGAAGCTTTCTTT; CDR3aa: CASSWAQGTEAFF
d_gene: TRBD1; j_gene: TRBJ1-1; len: 14; v_gene: TRBV6-1; abundance: NA; CDR3nt: TGTGCCAGCAGATATGACAGGGAGTGGACTGAAGCTTTCTTT; CDR3aa: CASRYDREWTEAFF
d_gene: NA; j_gene: TRBJ1-2; len: 15; v_gene: TRBV6-5; abundance: NA; CDR3nt: TGTGCCAGCAGTTACTCCCTTCCGGGGCAAGGCGGCTACACCTTC; CDR3aa: CASSYSLPGQGGYTF
d_gene: TRBD2; j_gene: TRBJ2-7; len: 15; v_gene: TRBV28; abundance: NA; CDR3nt: TGTGCCAGCGGAACCCAGACTAGCGGGTTCTACGAGCAGTACTTC; CDR3aa: CASGTQTSGFYEQYF
d_gene: NA; j_gene: TRBJ1-1; len: 15; v_gene: TRBV6-5; abundance: NA; CDR3nt: TGTGCCAGCAAGGGGGGGGCATCAGTGAACACTGAAGCTTTCTTT; CDR3aa: CASKGGASVNTEAFF